Shown below are 15 T cell receptor beta chains from a single sample sequenced in a study of T cell responses to AZD1222 COVID-19 vaccine. Libraries were prepared by immunoSEQ multiplex PCR; TCRdb keeps only in-frame clonotypes and omits some of them. This sample has around 160,000 clones, with roughly 94% found just once. The sample in question was peripheral blood, obtained 28 days after the second AZD1222 dose. Receptors were obtained from an adult who received the AZD1222 COVID-19 vaccine.

This clone was detected only a few times. This chain links TRBV6-5 with TRBJ1-2, with D possibly being TRBD1 (5 bases). This CDR3 is built from 12 residues. Germline V CDR1 and CDR2: MNHEY, SVGAGI. The V end was cut by 5 bases, the J end by 8 bases, with 12 bases between. CDR3 amino acids: CASSPGQYGYTF. In DNA form, the CDR3 reads TGTGCCAGCAGTCCCGGACAATACGGCTACACCTTC.

The CDR3 DNA follows: TGCAGTGCTAGTAGGGCAGGGACCGGAGGCTACACCTTC. Encoded protein: CSASRAGTGGYTF. The rearrangement uses TRBV20-1 and TRBJ1-2; TRBD1 is a possible D gene (5 bases). Germline V CDR1 and CDR2: DFQATT, SNEGSKA (reference sequence). The CDR3 runs 13 residues. The germline V and J ends were trimmed by 3 bases and 8 bases, with 16 bases remaining between them.

The chain joins TRBV14 to TRBJ2-1; D is unclear. The CDR3 sequence is 12 residues long. Trimming stripped 0 bases from V and 6 bases from J, with 3 bases between. Germline V lookup: CDR1 SGHDN, CDR2 FVKESK. DNA of the CDR3: TGTGCCAGCAGCCAAGATGGCAATGAGCAGTTCTTC. Residues: CASSQDGNEQFF.

This clone was seen just once. The V call is TRBV28, the J call TRBJ1-3, with D perhaps matching TRBD1 (5 bases). The CDR3 covers 16 residues. The germline V gene has CDR1 MDHEN and CDR2 SYDVKM. V gave up 4 bases and J gave up 2 bases, with 15 bases separating them. CDR3 nucleotides: TGTGCCAGCAGTTCGCATTCCTCAGGGACTGGAAACACCATATATTTT. Translated: CASSSHSSGTGNTIYF.

This clone was seen a single time. The chain is built from TRBV19 and TRBJ1-1; D unresolved. The CDR3 runs 15 residues. The V gene lost 3 bases and the J gene lost 1 base, with 12 bases spanning the gap. Germline lookup yields CDR1 LNHDA and CDR2 SQIVND (reference sequence). The CDR3 bases are TGTGCCAGTAGTATTTCGGTCGGGTGGAACACTGAAGCTTTCTTT. This translates into CASSISVGWNTEAFF.

The J gene is TRBJ2-1, the V gene TRBV13; 12 bases line up with TRBD2. The CDR3 has 15 residues. The V and J ends lost 5 bases and 7 bases, in that order; junction bases with no gene match: 6. Germline-derived CDR1 and CDR2 are PRHDT and FYEKMQ (reference sequence). The CDR3 region is CASSRRLAGVNEQFF. CDR3 DNA: TGTGCCAGCAGCCGAAGACTAGCGGGGGTTAATGAGCAGTTCTTC. The full variable domain, rest sourced from reference TRBV13 and TRBJ2-1, is AAGVIQSPRHLIKEKRETATLKCYPIPRHDTVYWYQQGPGQDPQFLISFYEKMQSDKGSIPDRFSAQQFSDYHSELNMSSLELGDSALYFCASSRRLAGVNEQFFGPGTRLTVL.

The CDR3 nucleotides are TGCGCCAGCTCCTTGGGCTCCTACGAGCAGTACTTC. Its protein is CASSLGSYEQYF. The rearrangement joins TRBV10-2 to TRBJ2-7; the D is unclear. Germline V gene lookup returns CDR1 WSHSY and CDR2 SAAADI. CDR3 length equals 12 residues. V was shortened by 8 bases and J by 0 bases, with 8 bases between the two germline ends.

The rearrangement links TRBV19 to TRBJ1-5, with D possibly matching TRBD1 (5 bases). This CDR3 is 15 amino acids long. Per the germline V gene, CDR1 is LNHDA and CDR2 is SQIVND (reference sequence). V was shortened by 5 bases and J by 4 bases, with 15 bases between the two germline ends. The CDR3 here is CASSLGRVGNQPQHF. DNA for the CDR3: TGTGCCAGTAGTTTGGGACGGGTGGGAAATCAGCCCCAGCATTTT.

This rearrangement joins TRBV29-1 to TRBJ2-3; D remains ambiguous. CDR3 length equals 12 residues. Germline CDR1 SQVTM, CDR2 ANQGSEA. Trimming cost V 0 bases and J 0 bases, with 1 base left between them. Here the CDR3 DNA reads TGCAGCGTTGAAGAGAGCACAGATACGCAGTATTTT. Its protein product is CSVEESTDTQYF.

The V and J genes are TRBV30 and TRBJ1-5, with a possible D match to TRBD1 (5 bases). Per the germline V gene, CDR1 is GTSNPN and CDR2 is SVGIG (reference sequence). The CDR3 extends over 14 amino acids. Trimming removed 0 bases from V and 5 bases from J, with 11 bases in between. CDR3 DNA: TGTGCCTGGAGTGTGGTACAGGCTGATCAGCCCCAGCATTTT. It is translated as CAWSVVQADQPQHF. Variable domain in full (rest from reference TRBV30 and TRBJ1-5): SQTIHQWPATLVQPVGSPLSLECTVEGTSNPNLYWYRQAAGRGLQLLFYSVGIGQISSEVPQNLSASRPQDRQFILSSKKLLLSDSGFYLCAWSVVQADQPQHFGDGTRLSIL.

The chain has TRBV7-2 and TRBJ1-2; D might be TRBD1 (5 bases). CDR1 SGHTA and CDR2 FQGNSA come from the germline V gene. This CDR3 has 14 residues. V gave up 1 base and J gave up 8 bases, with 14 bases separating them. The CDR3 DNA reads TGTGCCAGCAGCTTAGAGGGGTTAGCTGGCGGCTACACCTTC. Translation gives CASSLEGLAGGYTF.

This clone was observed once. This sequence joins TRBV7-9 and TRBJ1-4; maybe TRBD1 (5 bases). The germline CDR1 and CDR2 sequences are SEHNR and FQNEAQ (reference sequence). The CDR3 spans 14 residues. Between the trimmed V and J ends, which lost 3 bases and 7 bases, there was a span of 12 bases. The CDR3 is CASSFTGWGEKLFF. CDR3 DNA: TGTGCCAGCAGCTTTACAGGCTGGGGTGAAAAACTGTTTTTT.

This sequence joins TRBV7-9 and TRBJ1-1; 8 bases agree with TRBD1. The trim removed 1 base at V and 5 bases at J, leaving 3 bases unmatched. CDR3 length equals 14 residues. The germline gives CDR1 SEHNR, CDR2 FQNEAQ (reference sequence). Here the CDR3 reads CASSLGGQATEAFF. The CDR3 DNA follows: TGTGCCAGCAGCTTAGGGGGACAGGCGACTGAAGCTTTCTTT.

The CDR3 spells CASSLGGGAEQFF. CDR3 DNA: TGTGCCAGCAGTTTAGGGGGGGGAGCCGAGCAGTTCTTC. V and J are TRBV12-3 or TRBV12-4 and TRBJ2-1, with 7 bases matching TRBD2. V was pared by 1 base and J by 10 bases, with 4 bases of the junction left unmatched. This CDR3 is built from 13 residues.

This chain uses TRBV28 with TRBJ2-1, with 11 bases that match TRBD2. The V gene's germline CDR1 is MDHEN and CDR2 SYDVKM. There are 17 residues in the CDR3. V lost 7 bases, J lost 4 bases, and 12 bases stayed unmatched. CDR3 DNA sequence: TGTGCCAGCACCCCCTACTCCGGGACTAGCGGATACAATGAGCAGTTCTTC. It yields the protein CASTPYSGTSGYNEQFF. Full variable domain (rest looked up from reference TRBV28 and TRBJ2-1): DVKVTQSSRYLVKRTGEKVFLECVQDMDHENMFWYRQDPGLGLRLIYFSYDVKMKEKGDIPEGYSVSREKKERFSLILESASTNQTSMYLCASTPYSGTSGYNEQFFGPGTRLTVL.